Reported below is one TCR beta chain. V was clipped by 4 bases and J by 0 bases; unmatched bases: 2. The CDR3 consists of 16 residues. Germline V gene lookup returns CDR1 SGHRS and CDR2 YFSETQ. This sample stems from a study of Ad26.COV2.S vaccination and SARS-CoV-2 variants. Sample treatment: 15 to 20 received Ad26.COV2.S at low or high dose, single or two shots; roughly five received placebo; per-sample allocation not given. Day 63 after the first vaccine or placebo injection was the time point for sampling. Sequencing used immunoSEQ multiplex PCR; TCRdb keeps in-frame clones, though not all of them. The table lists approximately 400,000 clones, 83% of them singletons.

This chain links TRBV5-1 with TRBJ1-6; 9 positions agree with TRBD1. The TCR was taken from a person aged 18-60 years who received the Ad26.COV2.S COVID-19 vaccine or a placebo. The sequencing used peripheral blood, collected in a trial of Ad26.COV2.S vaccine versus placebo. The CDR3 DNA sequence: TGCGCCAGCAGCAGGGACAGGGTCTCCTATAATTCACCCCTCCACTTT. Protein sequence: CASSRDRVSYNSPLHF.